The 22 T cell receptor beta chains below were found in one sample sequenced in a study of blood T cell repertoires in COVID-19. Only in-frame clones appear in the TCRdb table, and some are missing; sequencing was by immunoSEQ multiplex PCR. The data show under 350,000 clones, with around nine tenths seen just once and approximately 7.5% held by the top ten. The sample taken for sequencing was peripheral blood. Receptors were obtained from a woman aged 25 to 39 with COVID-19, enrolled during active disease.

This chain joins TRBV10-3 and TRBJ2-7; possibly TRBD2 for D (6 bases). Germline CDR1 reads ENHRY; CDR2 reads SYGVKD. V was shortened by 6 bases and J by 2 bases, with 17 bases between the two germline ends. There are 15 residues in the CDR3. The CDR3 DNA follows: TGTGCCATCAGGGGGACGGGGGATGCTACCTACGAGCAGTACTTC. Its translation: CAIRGTGDATYEQYF.

This clone has just a few counts. V and J are TRBV10-3 and TRBJ2-7; 8 bases are a match to TRBD1. The CDR3 runs to 14 residues. Germline V lookup: CDR1 ENHRY, CDR2 SYGVKD. Losses at the gene ends were 7 bases for V and 1 base for J; bases not matched to a gene: 6. The CDR3 protein is CAITPGQGSYEQYF. The CDR3 coding sequence is TGTGCCATCACCCCCGGACAGGGATCCTACGAGCAGTACTTC.

This sequence joins TRBV6-2 or TRBV6-3 and TRBJ2-5, with D perhaps matching TRBD1 (5 bases). Trimming left V 2 bases short and J 4 bases short, with 8 bases between. CDR1 MNHEY and CDR2 SVGEGT come from the germline V gene. CDR3 length: 13 amino acids. CDR3 amino acids: CASSYGARETQYF. For the CDR3, the DNA is TGTGCCAGCAGTTACGGGGCGCGAGAGACCCAGTACTTC.

The genes are TRBV6-2 or TRBV6-3 and TRBJ2-3, with 13 bases aligning to TRBD2. J gave up 5 bases and V 6 bases, and 11 bases lay outside the gene matches. Germline lookup yields CDR1 MNHEY and CDR2 SVGEGT. The CDR3 totals 17 residues. The CDR3 DNA sequence: TGTGCCAGCAGCCACCGCGGACTAGCGGGAGTGAGAGATACGCAGTATTTT. Its translation is CASSHRGLAGVRDTQYF.

V gene TRBV6-2 or TRBV6-3 combines with J gene TRBJ2-1; 7 nucleotides agree with TRBD2. This CDR3 comprises 16 residues. The germline gives CDR1 MNHEY, CDR2 SVGEGT. The J segment lost 2 bases and the V segment lost 5 bases, leaving 9 bases of the junction unmatched. The CDR3 sequence is CASSDTMTSPYNEQFF. DNA of the CDR3: TGTGCCAGCAGTGATACTATGACTAGCCCCTACAATGAGCAGTTCTTC.

The J gene is TRBJ2-3, the V gene TRBV6-4; the match to TRBD1 covers 7 bases. Germline CDR1 reads MRHNA; CDR2 reads SNTAGT. Trimming cost V 4 bases and J 6 bases; bases outside gene matches: 10. The length of the CDR3 is 15 residues. The chain's CDR3 is CASSASTGSGDTQYF. The CDR3, as DNA: TGTGCCAGCAGTGCCTCGACAGGGTCTGGGGATACGCAGTATTTT.

This chain joins TRBV29-1 and TRBJ2-7, with 9 bases identical to TRBD1. V trimming: 7 bases; J trimming: 7 bases; junction bases outside the gene matches: 8. The CDR3 consists of 12 residues. Germline CDR1 and CDR2: SQVTM and ANQGSEA. CDR3 in amino acids: CSATGGRGEQYF. Written as DNA, the CDR3 is TGCAGCGCAACAGGGGGCCGCGGGGAGCAGTACTTC.

The genes are TRBV6-5 and TRBJ2-3, with D perhaps TRBD2 (6 bases). CDR3 size: 16 residues. CDR1 and CDR2 from the germline V gene are MNHEY and SVGAGI. The V end lost 3 bases, the J end lost 1 base, and 14 bases lay between the germline ends. The CDR3 spells CASSYFSGAGTDTQYF. CDR3 nucleotides: TGTGCCAGCAGTTATTTTAGCGGAGCAGGCACAGATACGCAGTATTTT.

V usage is TRBV2 and J usage is TRBJ1-1, with 7 bases lining up with TRBD1. The germline gives CDR1 SNHLY, CDR2 FYNNEI. There are 13 residues in the CDR3. The junction had 3 bases not matched to a gene; V was cut back by 3 bases and J by 5 bases. Written as DNA, the CDR3 is TGTGCCAGCAGTGAGACAGGGAATACTGAAGCTTTCTTT. Translation gives CASSETGNTEAFF.

The sample holds one count of this clone. CDR3 nucleotides: TGTGCCAGCAGTCCGGGACAGGTCACAGATACGCAGTATTTT. Protein product: CASSPGQVTDTQYF. The chain is built from TRBV6-5 and TRBJ2-3; 8 nucleotides agree with TRBD1. Unmatched junction bases numbered 3, after V lost 5 bases and J lost 2 bases. The CDR3 is 14 amino acids. The germline CDR1 and CDR2 sequences are MNHEY and SVGAGI.

V gene TRBV5-6 combines with J gene TRBJ1-2; the D is unclear. The CDR3 is 15 residues long. The V gene lost 7 bases and the J gene lost 7 bases, with 23 bases spanning the gap. Germline V gives CDR1 SGHDT, CDR2 YYEEEE. CDR3 sequence: CASRYWAGGQVGYTF. The CDR3 DNA reads TGTGCCAGCCGATACTGGGCAGGCGGGCAGGTTGGCTACACCTTC.

V and J are TRBV6-1 and TRBJ1-6; 7 bases fit TRBD1. This CDR3 spans 15 amino acids. CDR1 is MNHNS and CDR2 is SASEGT in the germline V gene. With 2 bases clipped from V and 5 bases from J, the junction kept 3 bases outside the gene matches. The CDR3: CASSETGQNNSPLHF. For the CDR3, the DNA is TGTGCCAGCAGTGAAACGGGACAGAATAATTCACCCCTCCACTTT.

This rearrangement joins TRBV4-1 to TRBJ1-5, with unresolved D. Germline V gives CDR1 MGHRA, CDR2 YSYEKL. The CDR3 totals 14 residues. V lost 6 bases, J lost 3 bases, and 12 bases lay in between. This chain's CDR3 is CASSVRGSNQPQHF. The CDR3 DNA reads TGCGCCAGCAGTGTGCGGGGATCCAATCAGCCCCAGCATTTT.

The rearrangement links TRBV5-8 to TRBJ2-7; 9 bases map to TRBD2. Germline-derived CDR1 and CDR2 are SGHTS and YDEGEE. V lost 0 bases to trimming and J lost 5 bases; unmatched junction nucleotides: 6. The CDR3 totals 15 residues. As DNA, the CDR3 is TGTGCCAGCAGCTTGGTGTCTAGCGGGATCAACGAGCAGTACTTC. As protein: CASSLVSSGINEQYF.

The chain combines TRBV30 with TRBJ2-3; the D gene is possibly TRBD2 (5 bases). Germline values: CDR1 GTSNPN, CDR2 SVGIG (reference sequence). The CDR3 runs to 12 residues. The ends were cut back, 5 bases at V and 4 bases at J, with 10 bases in the middle. CDR3 amino acids: CAWAEVADTQYF. The DNA for the CDR3 is TGTGCCTGGGCGGAGGTGGCAGATACGCAGTATTTT.

V gene TRBV18 combines with J gene TRBJ1-6; D call uncertain. This CDR3 region has 14 residues. Germline V lookup: CDR1 KGHSH, CDR2 LQKENI. The V and J ends lost 3 bases and 6 bases respectively, with 9 bases between them. Here the CDR3 reads CASSPSTANSPLHF. CDR3 DNA sequence: TGTGCCAGCTCACCGAGTACAGCTAATTCACCCCTCCACTTT.

The rearrangement joins TRBV10-3 to TRBJ1-1, with D perhaps TRBD1 (5 bases). CDR3 length equals 13 residues. Germline V CDR1 and CDR2: ENHRY, SYGVKD. V lost 5 bases and J 1 base, leaving 8 bases between the germline ends. CDR3 region: CAISFQGNTEAFF. The CDR3 bases are TGTGCCATCAGTTTCCAGGGGAACACTGAAGCTTTCTTT.

The rearrangement joins TRBV6-5 to TRBJ1-2; 9 positions agree with TRBD1. Germline CDR1 and CDR2: MNHEY and SVGAGI. Trimming at V came to 6 bases and at J to 8 bases, leaving 10 bases not matched to a gene. The CDR3 contains 14 residues. Here the CDR3 DNA reads TGTGCCAGCAGCACACTACAGGGGGCGCAGGGCTACACCTTC. It translates to CASSTLQGAQGYTF.

The chain combines TRBV6-4 with TRBJ1-4, with TRBD1 as a possible D gene (5 bases). With 7 bases removed from V and 3 bases from J, the gap between germline ends came to 12 bases. Germline V lookup: CDR1 MRHNA, CDR2 SNTAGT. CDR3 length: 14 residues. Written as DNA, the CDR3 is TGTGCCAGCACTCTGGGGGAGGCTAATGAAAAACTGTTTTTT. It yields the protein CASTLGEANEKLFF.

V and J are TRBV7-6 and TRBJ2-1, with 10 nucleotides matching TRBD2. CDR1 is SGHVS, CDR2 FNYEAQ, per germline. V lost 0 bases and J lost 7; bases outside the gene matches: 6. The length of the CDR3 is 16 residues. CDR3 nucleotide sequence: TGTGCCAGCAGCTTAGCGGCTAGCGGGAGATGGAATGAGCAGTTCTTC. Encoded protein: CASSLAASGRWNEQFF.

The chain links TRBV27 to TRBJ2-2, with 12 bases that match TRBD2. This CDR3 has 17 residues. V gave up 2 bases and J gave up 3 bases; unmatched junction bases: 4. CDR1 and CDR2 from the germline V gene are MNHEY and SMNVEV (reference sequence). CDR3: CASSLPRLAGDTGELFF. For the CDR3, the DNA is TGTGCCAGCAGTTTACCCAGACTAGCGGGAGACACCGGGGAGCTGTTTTTT.

The chain employs TRBV27 and TRBJ1-3, with TRBD1 matching 11 bases. This CDR3 comprises 16 residues. The trim removed 5 bases at V and 0 bases at J, leaving 3 bases unmatched. The germline CDR1 and CDR2 sequences are MNHEY and SMNVEV (reference sequence). This CDR3 is CASSRTGGFSGNTIYF. For the CDR3, the DNA is TGTGCCAGCAGTCGGACAGGGGGCTTCTCTGGAAACACCATATATTTT.